Each of the 11 T cell receptor beta chains below was sequenced from the same sample in a study of blood T cell repertoires in COVID-19. Here immunoSEQ multiplex PCR was the method, and the copy in TCRdb shows in-frame clones only, minus some. The sample records a few hundred thousand clones, roughly 90% being singletons. Sequenced: peripheral blood. These receptors originate from a man aged 18 to 35 with active or convalescent COVID-19.

V usage is TRBV5-5 and J usage is TRBJ2-7; 9 bases are shared with TRBD1. With 2 bases clipped from V and 0 bases from J, the junction kept 3 bases outside the gene matches. Germline V gives CDR1 SGHKS, CDR2 YYEKEE (reference sequence). This CDR3 is built from 15 residues. Written as DNA, the CDR3 is TGTGCCAGCAGCTTCCGGGACAGGGCCTCCTACGAGCAGTACTTC. Protein: CASSFRDRASYEQYF.

The chain joins TRBV5-8 to TRBJ2-1, with D unresolved. CDR1 is SGHTS and CDR2 is YDEGEE in the germline V gene. V lost 7 bases and J 8 bases, leaving 10 bases between the germline ends. The CDR3 is 11 residues long. This CDR3 is CASSEVYEQFF. In DNA form, the CDR3 reads TGTGCCAGCTCAGAGGTCTATGAGCAGTTCTTC.

This chain links TRBV7-9 with TRBJ2-7, with 7 positions matching TRBD1. The CDR3 sequence is 14 residues long. Per germline, CDR1 SEHNR and CDR2 FQNEAQ (reference sequence). V gave up 5 bases and J gave up 2 bases; unmatched junction bases: 6. CDR3 sequence (DNA): TGTGCCAGCAGCCGAACCGGACAGGCCTACGAGCAGTACTTC. Translation gives CASSRTGQAYEQYF.

J is TRBJ1-2 and V is TRBV7-6; unclear D gene. CDR1 SGHVS and CDR2 FNYEAQ come from the germline V gene. Trimming cost V 1 base and J 0 bases, with 12 bases left between them. This CDR3 region has 16 residues. Here the CDR3 DNA reads TGTGCCAGCAGCTTAGGTGGTACGGGAACTAACTATGGCTACACCTTC. As protein: CASSLGGTGTNYGYTF.

The J gene is TRBJ1-4, the V gene TRBV6-2 or TRBV6-3; D gene ambiguous. The germline V gene has CDR1 MNHEY and CDR2 SVGEGT. Trimming pared 6 bases from V and 6 bases from J, leaving 17 bases between. The CDR3 contains 15 residues. Written as DNA, the CDR3 is TGTGCCAGCAGCATCAGGACGGGGAGGCATGAAAAACTGTTTTTT. Protein product: CASSIRTGRHEKLFF.

J is TRBJ2-5 and V is TRBV7-6, with 9 bases aligning to TRBD1. The V and J ends lost 2 bases and 5 bases, in that order; junction bases with no gene match: 12. Germline values: CDR1 SGHVS, CDR2 FNYEAQ. The CDR3 consists of 17 residues. The CDR3 protein is CASSLSPPRTGEETQYF. Written as DNA, the CDR3 is TGTGCCAGCAGCTTAAGCCCCCCTCGGACAGGGGAGGAGACCCAGTACTTC.

The chain recombines TRBV3-1 (or the pseudogene TRBV3-2) with TRBJ2-3, with TRBD2 matching 10 bases. The CDR3 has 16 amino acids. J gave up 0 bases and V 6 bases, and 6 bases lay outside the gene matches. Looked up from germline, CDR1 is LGHDT and CDR2 is YNNKEL (reference sequence). As DNA, the CDR3 is TGTGCCAGCAGAATCGGGACTAGCGAAAGCACAGATACGCAGTATTTT. Its translation is CASRIGTSESTDTQYF.

The genes are TRBV6-5 and TRBJ2-2; 10 bases match TRBD1. The germline gives CDR1 MNHEY, CDR2 SVGAGI. V was pared by 6 bases and J by 5 bases, with 3 bases of the junction left unmatched. The CDR3 covers 14 residues. CDR3: CASSRDRGTGELFF. In nucleotides, the CDR3 is TGTGCCAGCAGCCGGGACAGGGGAACCGGGGAGCTGTTTTTT.

The V gene is TRBV5-1, the J gene TRBJ1-5; no clear D gene. In germline, CDR1 is SGHRS, CDR2 YFSETQ. This CDR3 has 13 residues. Deletions cut 3 bases from V and 10 bases from J, with 14 bases between. The CDR3 reads CASSWMAGSPQHF. The CDR3 DNA reads TGCGCCAGCAGCTGGATGGCGGGATCTCCCCAGCATTTT.

CDR3: CASSLSFGQSNEQFF. CDR3 bases: TGTGCCAGCAGTTTATCGTTCGGACAGTCCAATGAGCAGTTCTTC. The chain couples TRBV27 to TRBJ2-1, with D possibly TRBD1 on 6 matching bases. The CDR3 is 15 amino acids. Germline CDR1 is MNHEY and CDR2 is SMNVEV (reference sequence). With 0 bases removed from V and 6 bases from J, the gap between germline ends came to 12 bases.

The rearrangement joins TRBV7-9 to TRBJ2-5; 8 bases match TRBD1. The CDR3 is 16 amino acids. Germline CDR1 is SEHNR and CDR2 is FQNEAQ (reference sequence). V lost 5 bases to trimming and J lost 1 base; unmatched junction nucleotides: 9. DNA of the CDR3: TGTGCCAGCAGCCCAAGGACAGGGAAAGGCCAAGAGACCCAGTACTTC. Residues: CASSPRTGKGQETQYF. Drawing the rest from reference TRBV7-9 and TRBJ2-5, the complete variable domain is DTGVSQNPRHKITKRGQNVTFRCDPISEHNRLYWYRQTLGQGPEFLTYFQNEAQLEKSRLLSDRFSAERPKGSFSTLEIQRTEQGDSAMYLCASSPRTGKGQETQYFGPGTRLLVL.